This TCR beta chain was sequenced for a study of T-cell reconstitution after alpha-beta-depleted transplantation in children. Unique molecular identifiers were incorporated during preparation of the TCRbeta library. TCRdb re-analysed the PCR reads in MiXCR, keeping a single row per CDR3 protein. Of approximately 400,000 distinct CDR3 sequences listed, roughly 11% are singletons. Ten or more counts support this clonotype. Germline V lookup: CDR1 SGHDT, CDR2 YYEEEE. V lost 2 bases and J lost 2, with 12 bases in between. The CDR3 spans 15 residues. J is TRBJ2-3 and V is TRBV5-6; a possible D gene is TRBD2 (6 bases). The source material was PBMCs from the stem cell graft donor, sampled from the stem cell graft. The clonotype comes from a human donor who donated a stem cell graft to a child with acute myeloid leukemia. CDR3 sequence: CASSLGTRDTDTQYF. The CDR3 nucleotides read TGTGCCAGCAGCTTAGGGACTCGTGACACAGATACGCAGTATTTT. The entire variable domain, with the rest obtained from reference TRBV5-6 and TRBJ2-3, is as follows: DAGVTQSPTHLIKTRGQQVTLRCSPKSGHDTVSWYQQALGQGPQFIFQYYEEEERQRGNFPDRFSGHQFPNYSSELNVNALLLGDSALYLCASSLGTRDTDTQYFGPGTRLTVL.